Shown below are 27 T cell receptor beta chains from a single sample sequenced in a study of T cell repertoires in cytomegalovirus infection. TCRdb used MiXCR to reprocess the reads, holding one entry per CDR3 protein. The data hold some 500,000 distinct CDR3 sequences, with about 40% observed a single time. No antigen is known for these receptors. Sequenced here: cultured PBMCs, sampled from culture after CMV antigen stimulation. These receptors were collected from a human donor in good health (CMV status not recorded). Some clones in this sample may be carry-over from other donors' samples.

This rearrangement joins TRBV2 to TRBJ1-1; D might be TRBD1 (5 bases). This CDR3 is 14 amino acids long. Between the trimmed V and J ends, which lost 10 bases and 1 base, there was a span of 16 bases. Germline CDR1 reads SNHLY; CDR2 reads FYNNEI. The chain's CDR3 is CATLRQYSNTEAFF. The CDR3 nucleotides are TGTGCCACCCTCAGACAGTACTCGAACACTGAAGCTTTCTTT.

Here the CDR3 reads CASSRGRGAQETQYF. The CDR3 bases are TGTGCCAGCAGCCGCGGGCGGGGGGCCCAAGAGACCCAGTACTTC. The chain links TRBV7-8 to TRBJ2-5; 8 nucleotides align to TRBD2. The CDR3 consists of 15 residues. V shed 5 bases, J shed 1 base, and the junction held 6 bases outside the gene matches. Germline assignment: CDR1 SGHVS and CDR2 FQNEAQ.

The V call is TRBV7-8, the J call TRBJ2-7, with TRBD2 matching 9 bases. In germline, CDR1 is SGHVS, CDR2 FQNEAQ. After removal of 4 bases from V and 5 bases from J, the junction contained 15 bases not matched to a gene. CDR3 length: 17 residues. CDR3 sequence: CASSSLGWREGGNEQYF. The CDR3 nucleotides read TGTGCCAGCAGCTCCCTGGGGTGGCGGGAGGGCGGCAACGAGCAGTACTTC.

This clonotype has only a few counts. The chain is built from TRBV7-2 and TRBJ2-1; possibly TRBD1 or TRBD2 for D (6 bases each). Between the trimmed V and J ends, which lost 6 bases and 2 bases, there was a span of 14 bases. This CDR3 has 15 residues. Germline V gene lookup returns CDR1 SGHTA and CDR2 FQGNSA. This CDR3 is CASSPRGAPYNEQFF. The DNA of the CDR3 is TGTGCCAGCAGTCCGAGGGGGGCCCCCTACAATGAGCAGTTCTTC.

The V and J genes are TRBV29-1 and TRBJ1-2; TRBD1 might be the D (5 bases). Germline loops: CDR1 SQVTM, CDR2 ANQGSEA. This CDR3 has 16 amino acids. V lost 3 bases, J lost 3 bases, and 20 bases lay in between. The DNA for the CDR3 is TGCAGCGTTGACGGGGCCGGAGGAAGTGTGGACTATGGCTACACCTTC. Its translation: CSVDGAGGSVDYGYTF.

This CDR3 reads CASSRTGRQPQHF. CDR3 bases: TGTGCCAGCAGCCGGACAGGGCGGCAGCCCCAGCATTTT. The chain combines TRBV7-6 with TRBJ1-5, with 8 bases lining up with TRBD1. Germline values: CDR1 SGHVS, CDR2 FNYEAQ. After removal of 5 bases from V and 7 bases from J, the junction contained 4 bases not matched to a gene. This CDR3 has 13 residues.

This clonotype was picked up a small number of times. The chain uses TRBV7-6 and TRBJ2-3, with D hard to call. Trimming pared 0 bases from V and 5 bases from J, leaving 15 bases between. The CDR3 length is 16 residues. Germline V gene lookup returns CDR1 SGHVS and CDR2 FNYEAQ. Here the CDR3 DNA reads TGTGCCAGCAGCTTAGCCCCGGGTCGAGCCGGAGATACGCAGTATTTT. Its translation is CASSLAPGRAGDTQYF.

About this clonotype: One junction end disagrees with the germline gene, perhaps due to a read error. The chain employs TRBV12-3 or TRBV12-4 and TRBJ2-5, with D possibly being TRBD2 (5 bases). There are 13 residues in the CDR3. DNA for the CDR3: TGTGCCAGCAGTTTATCCGGGCTCGGGGAACGGGACTTC. It codes for CASSLSGLGERDF.

This clonotype was counted a few times. V usage is TRBV28 and J usage is TRBJ1-2, with no clear D. Trimming removed 4 bases from V and 8 bases from J, with 17 bases in between. Germline-derived CDR1 and CDR2 are MDHEN and SYDVKM. The CDR3 totals 14 residues. The CDR3 coding sequence is TGTGCCAGCAGTTCGTGGATGGACGACCCGGGCTACACCTTC. Translating it yields CASSSWMDDPGYTF.

The chain is built from TRBV27 and TRBJ1-6; possible D gene TRBD1, 5 bases. From germline, CDR1 is MNHEY and CDR2 SMNVEV (reference sequence). The V and J ends lost 3 bases and 6 bases respectively, with 15 bases between them. The CDR3 runs to 16 residues. The CDR3 DNA sequence: TGTGCCAGCAGTTTCTCCAGACAGCAAATTAATTCACCCCTCCACTTT. Translating gives CASSFSRQQINSPLHF.

The rearrangement uses TRBV12-3 or TRBV12-4 and TRBJ2-7; perhaps TRBD1 as D (5 bases). There are 14 residues in the CDR3. The V end lost 7 bases, the J end lost 1 base, and 14 bases lay between the germline ends. CDR3 region: CASTPVRGSYEQYF. The DNA of the CDR3 is TGTGCCAGCACCCCAGTTAGGGGATCCTACGAGCAGTACTTC.

This clonotype was picked up a small number of times. The chain employs TRBV6-2 or TRBV6-3 and TRBJ1-5; no reliable D call. Between the trimmed V and J ends, which lost 5 bases and 7 bases, there was a span of 21 bases. Germline V gene sequence: CDR1 MNHEY, CDR2 SVGEGT. The CDR3 loop spans 16 amino acids. CDR3 region: CASSPRAVTKPQPQHF. CDR3 in DNA: TGTGCCAGCAGTCCCCGGGCGGTCACCAAACCCCAGCCCCAGCATTTT.

The table lists this clonotype with many counts. This chain connects TRBV7-2 to TRBJ1-1, with D tentatively TRBD1 (5 bases). This CDR3 contains 13 residues. CDR1 SGHTA and CDR2 FQGNSA come from the germline V gene. With 6 bases removed from V and 11 bases from J, the gap between germline ends came to 19 bases. The CDR3 protein is CASSFGHGREAFF. As DNA, the CDR3 is TGTGCCAGCAGTTTCGGACACGGGAGGGAGGCTTTCTTT.

This clonotype was seen more than once but under ten times. The rearrangement joins TRBV29-1 to TRBJ2-3; the D is unclear. Trimming took off 4 bases at V and 0 bases at J, with 8 bases between the two ends. Germline CDR1 and CDR2: SQVTM and ANQGSEA. The CDR3 is made up of 13 amino acids. The CDR3 DNA reads TGCAGCGTTGTTGGGTCTAGCACAGATACGCAGTATTTT. This sequence encodes CSVVGSSTDTQYF.

This clonotype was observed a handful of times. For the CDR3, the DNA is TGTGCCAGCAGCTTTACCCCTCCGGGCCACGAGCAGTACTTC. This encodes CASSFTPPGHEQYF. The chain has TRBV7-6 and TRBJ2-7, with unresolved D. The CDR3 loop spans 14 amino acids. Looked up from germline, CDR1 is SGHVS and CDR2 is FNYEAQ. V lost 3 bases and J lost 5, with 14 bases in between.

This clonotype was observed at least ten times. The chain is built from TRBV7-2 and TRBJ1-1; D not resolved. Deletions cut 5 bases from V and 3 bases from J, with 13 bases between. Germline-derived CDR1 and CDR2 are SGHTA and FQGNSA. This CDR3 has 14 residues. Here the CDR3 DNA reads TGTGCCAGCAGCCCAGTGGTAGGATACACTGAAGCTTTCTTT. Amino acids: CASSPVVGYTEAFF.

Worth noting for this clonotype: Compared with germline, one end of the junction differs, possibly owing to a read error. The gene calls are TRBV12-3 or TRBV12-4 and TRBJ1-2, with 9 bases lining up with TRBD1. The CDR3 is 14 residues long. This CDR3 is CASSGSGTGLRSRF. DNA of the CDR3: TGTGCCAGCAGTGGGTCCGGGACAGGGCTCCGGAGTCGCTTC.

V usage is TRBV6-1 and J usage is TRBJ2-1; TRBD2 might be the D (7 bases). The V gene's germline CDR1 is MNHNS and CDR2 SASEGT. Trimming left V 6 bases short and J 9 bases short, with 12 bases between. The CDR3 totals 12 residues. CDR3 protein: CASSWGGAEQFF. The CDR3 DNA reads as TGTGCCAGCAGCTGGGGGGGGGCTGAGCAGTTCTTC.

This clonotype was detected many times. V gene TRBV6-6 combines with J gene TRBJ1-5; no definite D call. Germline CDR1 is MNHNY and CDR2 is SVGAGI (reference sequence). Deletions cut 3 bases from V and 4 bases from J, with 7 bases between. This CDR3 is 13 amino acids long. The CDR3: CASSYQGNQPQHF. CDR3 in DNA: TGTGCCAGCAGTTATCAAGGGAATCAGCCCCAGCATTTT.

The DNA of the CDR3 is TGTGCCAGCAGGACCGGGACAGCGCAGTATTTT. This translates into CASRTGTAQYF. J is TRBJ2-3 and V is TRBV28; 7 positions match TRBD1. Germline V gives CDR1 MDHEN, CDR2 SYDVKM. This CDR3 has 11 amino acids. Unmatched junction bases numbered 4, after V lost 6 bases and J lost 10 bases.

This sequence joins TRBV7-2 and TRBJ2-3; D possibly uses TRBD1 or TRBD2 (5 bases each). With 7 bases removed from V and 2 bases from J, the gap between germline ends came to 13 bases. CDR3 size: 14 residues. Germline V gene lookup returns CDR1 SGHTA and CDR2 FQGNSA. CDR3 amino acids: CASKRGFPTDTQYF. The CDR3 coding sequence is TGTGCCAGCAAGAGGGGTTTCCCCACAGATACGCAGTATTTT.

The chain uses TRBV6-2 or TRBV6-3 and TRBJ2-1, with 10 bases fitting TRBD2. The germline CDR1 and CDR2 sequences are MNHEY and SVGEGT. This CDR3 comprises 14 residues. The trim removed 6 bases at V and 9 bases at J, leaving 8 bases unmatched. CDR3 in DNA: TGTGCCAGCAGCGTTCTAGCGGGAGTTGTTGAGCAGTTCTTC. Translated, it gives CASSVLAGVVEQFF.

J is TRBJ2-1 and V is TRBV5-1, with TRBD1 matching over 7 bases. CDR1 and CDR2 (germline): SGHRS, YFSETQ. This CDR3 has 15 residues. V shed 4 bases and J 0 bases; nucleotides not matched to a gene: 4. In DNA form, the CDR3 reads TGCGCCAGCAGCATGGGACAGTTCTCCTACAATGAGCAGTTCTTC. It translates to CASSMGQFSYNEQFF.

This clonotype was detected ten times or more. This sequence joins TRBV7-2 and TRBJ2-3, with a possible D match to TRBD2 (5 bases). The CDR3 contains 15 residues. From germline, CDR1 is SGHTA and CDR2 FQGNSA. The V end was cut by 2 bases, the J end by 1 base, with 10 bases between. The CDR3 coding sequence is TGTGCCAGCAGCTTAATCGTTAGCGGCACAGATACGCAGTATTTT. Translating gives CASSLIVSGTDTQYF.

This clonotype turned up a few times. The chain couples TRBV4-3 to TRBJ2-7; 12 nucleotides agree with TRBD2. The CDR3 extends over 16 amino acids. Per the germline V gene, CDR1 is LGHNA and CDR2 is YSLEER. J gave up 3 bases and V 0 bases, and 3 bases lay outside the gene matches. CDR3 bases: TGCGCCAGCAGCCAAGATGCGACTAGCGGGAGCTACGAGCAGTACTTC. It codes for CASSQDATSGSYEQYF.

The chain employs TRBV4-1 and TRBJ1-5, with D unclear. Germline V gives CDR1 MGHRA, CDR2 YSYEKL. Trimming took off 1 base at V and 8 bases at J, with 12 bases between the two ends. The CDR3 has 14 amino acids. The CDR3 nucleotides are TGCGCCAGCAGCCAAGTGGGGAGAATCAAGCCCCAGCATTTT. It yields the protein CASSQVGRIKPQHF.

The chain employs TRBV10-2 and TRBJ2-7, with D perhaps TRBD1 (5 bases). The germline CDR1 and CDR2 sequences are WSHSY and SAAADI. The CDR3 loop spans 14 amino acids. The V gene lost 4 bases and the J gene lost 7 bases, with 17 bases spanning the gap. In nucleotides, the CDR3 is TGCGCCAGCAGTGGCAGTCGGGTAGGGGAAGAGCAGTACTTC. Its translation: CASSGSRVGEEQYF.